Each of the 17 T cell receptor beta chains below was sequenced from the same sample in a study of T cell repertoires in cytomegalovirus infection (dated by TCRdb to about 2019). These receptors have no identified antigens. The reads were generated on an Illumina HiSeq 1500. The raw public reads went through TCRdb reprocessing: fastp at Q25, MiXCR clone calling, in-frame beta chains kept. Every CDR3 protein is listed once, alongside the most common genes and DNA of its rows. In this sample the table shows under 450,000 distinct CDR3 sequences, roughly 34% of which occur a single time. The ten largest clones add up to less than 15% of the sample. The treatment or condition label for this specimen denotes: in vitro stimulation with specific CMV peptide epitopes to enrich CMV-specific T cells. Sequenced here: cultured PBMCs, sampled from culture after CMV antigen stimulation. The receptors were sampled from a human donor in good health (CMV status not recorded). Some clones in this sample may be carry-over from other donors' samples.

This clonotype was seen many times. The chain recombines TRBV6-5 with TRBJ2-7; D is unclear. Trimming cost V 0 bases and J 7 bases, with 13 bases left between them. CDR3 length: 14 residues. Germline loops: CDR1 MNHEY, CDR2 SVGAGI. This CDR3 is CASSYSFDSSEQYF. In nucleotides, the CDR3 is TGTGCCAGCAGTTACTCCTTTGACTCGTCTGAGCAGTACTTC.

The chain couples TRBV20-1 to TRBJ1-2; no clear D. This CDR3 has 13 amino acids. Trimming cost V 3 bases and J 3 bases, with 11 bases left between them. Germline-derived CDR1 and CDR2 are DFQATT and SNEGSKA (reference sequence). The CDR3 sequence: CSASAQVDYGYTF. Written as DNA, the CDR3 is TGCAGTGCTAGCGCCCAGGTGGACTATGGCTACACCTTC.

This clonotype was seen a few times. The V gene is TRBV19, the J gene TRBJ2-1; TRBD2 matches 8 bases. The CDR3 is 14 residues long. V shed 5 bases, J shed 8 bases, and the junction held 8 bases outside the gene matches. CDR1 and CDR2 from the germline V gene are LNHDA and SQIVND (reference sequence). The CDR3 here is CASSSRTSNHEQFF. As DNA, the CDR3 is TGTGCCAGTAGTTCCCGGACTAGCAACCATGAGCAGTTCTTC.

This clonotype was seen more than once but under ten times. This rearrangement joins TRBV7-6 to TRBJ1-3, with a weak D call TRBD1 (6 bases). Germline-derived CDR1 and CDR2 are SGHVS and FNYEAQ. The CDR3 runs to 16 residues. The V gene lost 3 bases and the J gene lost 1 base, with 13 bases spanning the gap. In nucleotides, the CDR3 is TGTGCCAGCAGCTTTGGCGACAGGCTGTCTGGAAACACCATATATTTT. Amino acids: CASSFGDRLSGNTIYF.

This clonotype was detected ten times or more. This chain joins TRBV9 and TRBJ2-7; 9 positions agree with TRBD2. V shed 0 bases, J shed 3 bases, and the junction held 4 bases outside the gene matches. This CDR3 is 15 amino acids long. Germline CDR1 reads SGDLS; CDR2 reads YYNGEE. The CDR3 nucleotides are TGTGCCAGCAGCGTAGGGGCTAGCGGGATCTACGAGCAGTACGTC. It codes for CASSVGASGIYEQYV.

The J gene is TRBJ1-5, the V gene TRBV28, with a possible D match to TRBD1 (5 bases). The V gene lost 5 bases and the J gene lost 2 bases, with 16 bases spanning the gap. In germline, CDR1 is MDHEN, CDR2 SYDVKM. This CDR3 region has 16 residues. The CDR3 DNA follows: TGTGCCAGCAGTATCCCCCAGGGTGTTGGCAATCAGCCCCAGCATTTT. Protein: CASSIPQGVGNQPQHF.

The DNA for the CDR3 is TGTGCCAGCAGTTTCAACCTCCAGGGCACTGAAGCTTTCTTT. It codes for CASSFNLQGTEAFF. The chain links TRBV12-3 or TRBV12-4 to TRBJ1-1; a weak D match, TRBD1 (5 bases). Between the trimmed V and J ends, which lost 3 bases and 4 bases, there was a span of 12 bases. This CDR3 region has 14 residues.

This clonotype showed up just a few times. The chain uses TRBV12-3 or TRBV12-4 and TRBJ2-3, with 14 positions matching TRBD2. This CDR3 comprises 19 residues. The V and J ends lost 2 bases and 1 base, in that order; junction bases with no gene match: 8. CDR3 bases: TGTGCCAGCAGTTTATCCGGGACTAGCGGGAGAAGGGGCACAGATACGCAGTATTTT. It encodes CASSLSGTSGRRGTDTQYF.

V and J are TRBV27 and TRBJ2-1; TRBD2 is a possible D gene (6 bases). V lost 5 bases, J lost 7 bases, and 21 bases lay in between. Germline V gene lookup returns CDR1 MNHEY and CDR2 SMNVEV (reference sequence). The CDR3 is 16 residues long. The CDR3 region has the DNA TGTGCCAGCAGTAAGCGGCAGGGAGGCGCACTTAATGAGCAGTTCTTC. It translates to CASSKRQGGALNEQFF.

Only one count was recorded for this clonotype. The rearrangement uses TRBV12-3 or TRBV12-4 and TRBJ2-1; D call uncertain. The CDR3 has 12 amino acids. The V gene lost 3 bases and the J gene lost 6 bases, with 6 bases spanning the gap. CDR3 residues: CASSFTTNEQFF. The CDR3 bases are TGTGCCAGCAGTTTCACGACCAATGAGCAGTTCTTC.

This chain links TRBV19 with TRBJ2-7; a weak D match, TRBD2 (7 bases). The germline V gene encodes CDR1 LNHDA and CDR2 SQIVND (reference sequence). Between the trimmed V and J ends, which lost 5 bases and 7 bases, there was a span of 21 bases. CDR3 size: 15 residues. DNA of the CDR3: TGTGCCAGTAGTTCGGGGGCGGCGGGAGCAACAGAGCAGTACTTC. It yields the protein CASSSGAAGATEQYF.

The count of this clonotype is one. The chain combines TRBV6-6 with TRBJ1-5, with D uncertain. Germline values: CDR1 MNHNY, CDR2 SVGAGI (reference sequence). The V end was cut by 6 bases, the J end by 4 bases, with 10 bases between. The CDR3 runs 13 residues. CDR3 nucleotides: TGTGCCAGCAGATCCCCAGAAAATCAGCCCCAGCATTTT. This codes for CASRSPENQPQHF.

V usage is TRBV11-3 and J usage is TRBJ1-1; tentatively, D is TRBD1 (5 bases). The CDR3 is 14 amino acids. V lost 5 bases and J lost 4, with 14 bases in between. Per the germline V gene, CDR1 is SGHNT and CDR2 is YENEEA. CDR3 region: CASSSMGVTTEAFF. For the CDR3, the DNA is TGTGCCAGCAGCAGTATGGGGGTTACCACTGAAGCTTTCTTT.

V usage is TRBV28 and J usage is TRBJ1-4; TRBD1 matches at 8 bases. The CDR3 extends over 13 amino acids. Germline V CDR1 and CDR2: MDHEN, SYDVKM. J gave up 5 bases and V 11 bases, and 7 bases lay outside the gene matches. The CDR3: CAVRQGLNEKLFF. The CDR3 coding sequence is TGTGCCGTCCGACAGGGGCTCAATGAAAAACTGTTTTTT.

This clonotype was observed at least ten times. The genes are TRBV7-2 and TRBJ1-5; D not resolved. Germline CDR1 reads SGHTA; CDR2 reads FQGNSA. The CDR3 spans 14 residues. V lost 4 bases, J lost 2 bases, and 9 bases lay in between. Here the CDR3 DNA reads TGTGCCAGCAGCTCCGTGGGCCGCAATCAGCCCCAGCATTTT. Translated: CASSSVGRNQPQHF. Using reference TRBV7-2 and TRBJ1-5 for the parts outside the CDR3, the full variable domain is GAGVSQSPSNKVTEKGKDVELRCDPISGHTALYWYRQSLGQGLEFLIYFQGNSAPDKSGLPSDRFSAERTGGSVSTLTIQRTQQEDSAVYLCASSSVGRNQPQHFGDGTRLSIL.

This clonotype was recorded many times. CDR3: CASSYPLSEETQYF. CDR3 coding DNA: TGTGCCAGCAGTTACCCACTTTCTGAGGAGACCCAGTACTTC. The chain recombines TRBV6-2 or TRBV6-3 with TRBJ2-5; D remains unclear. Germline values: CDR1 MNHEY, CDR2 SVGEGT. The ends were cut back, 2 bases at V and 5 bases at J, with 12 bases in the middle. The CDR3 is 14 residues long.

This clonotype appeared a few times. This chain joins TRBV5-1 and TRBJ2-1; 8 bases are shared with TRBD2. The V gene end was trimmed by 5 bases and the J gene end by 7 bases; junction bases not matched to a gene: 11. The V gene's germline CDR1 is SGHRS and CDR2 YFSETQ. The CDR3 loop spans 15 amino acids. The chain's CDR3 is CASRPPGLGVNEQFF. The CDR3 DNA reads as TGCGCCAGCAGACCTCCGGGACTAGGAGTAAATGAGCAGTTCTTC.